These 4 T cell receptor beta chains share one sample of origin, sequenced in a study of blood T cell repertoires in COVID-19. Only in-frame clones appear in the TCRdb table, and some are missing; sequencing was by immunoSEQ multiplex PCR. The sample has around 150,000 clones, roughly 93% seen once; the top ten hold under 2%. Sequenced material: peripheral blood. Source of these receptors: a woman aged 55-69 years with COVID-19, enrolled during active disease.

The genes are TRBV5-1 and TRBJ2-3, with D perhaps matching TRBD2 (5 bases). Looked up from germline, CDR1 is SGHRS and CDR2 is YFSETQ. The CDR3 runs 15 residues. The V end was cut by 3 bases, the J end by 0 bases, with 11 bases between. CDR3 DNA sequence: TGCGCCAGCAGCTGGGGAGTCAAAAGCACAGATACGCAGTATTTT. Translating gives CASSWGVKSTDTQYF.

The count of this clone is one. This chain connects TRBV18 to TRBJ1-2; 12 nucleotides line up with TRBD1. This CDR3 has 15 residues. Germline trimming cut 3 bases from V and 7 bases from J; bases unmatched to any gene: 6. Germline V gives CDR1 KGHSH, CDR2 LQKENI. This CDR3 reads CASSPEGQGAIGYTF. The DNA for the CDR3 is TGTGCCAGCTCACCCGAGGGACAGGGGGCGATTGGCTACACCTTC.

The rearrangement links TRBV6-5 to TRBJ1-2; 11 bases map to TRBD1. Per germline, CDR1 MNHEY and CDR2 SVGAGI. This CDR3 comprises 15 residues. V lost 6 bases to trimming and J lost 6 bases; unmatched junction nucleotides: 9. CDR3 in DNA: TGTGCCAGCAGCAATCCCGGACAGGGGGCTAATGGCTACACCTTC. The encoded protein is CASSNPGQGANGYTF.

In this sample, this clone turned up once. J is TRBJ2-2 and V is TRBV29-1; D call uncertain. The V and J ends lost 3 bases and 1 base respectively, with 15 bases between them. This CDR3 spans 16 amino acids. Germline assignment: CDR1 SQVTM and CDR2 ANQGSEA. The CDR3 DNA reads TGCAGCGTTGACCCCTCTCCCCTCGGGAACACCGGGGAGCTGTTTTTT. Translating it yields CSVDPSPLGNTGELFF.